The sample holds a few counts of the clone carrying this TCR beta chain. The antigen remains undetermined. The entry originates in a study of PD-1 blockade in classical Hodgkin lymphoma. The study, taken as a whole, reports: CD4+ TCR diversity, unlike CD8+, rose significantly by C4D1. Among the patients, those starting nivolumab under 1 year after ASCT were excluded. Complete responders showed a baseline diversity that resembled the diversity of newly diagnosed patients. Healthy donors were reported to have higher baseline TCR diversity than newly diagnosed patients.

Every one of the patients relapsed after autologous stem cell transplantation (brentuximab vedotin exposure was variable). The protocol was immunoSEQ multiplex PCR, while the TCRdb copy is restricted to in-frame clones and leaves out a portion. The sample holds about 54,000 clones; under 95% are singletons and the top ten take over 9.5%. The sequences come from peripheral blood mononuclear cells (PBMCs), collected before the second cycle of nivolumab. The receptor was isolated from a human donor with classical Hodgkin lymphoma.

This chain's CDR3 is CASSWTSGEETGELFF. CDR3 in DNA: TGTGCCAGCAGCTGGACTAGCGGGGAAGAAACCGGGGAGCTGTTTTTT. V and J are TRBV27 and TRBJ2-2; TRBD2 aligns across 12 bases. The CDR3 is made up of 16 amino acids. V lost 6 bases to trimming and J lost 5 bases; unmatched junction nucleotides: 7. Germline lookup yields CDR1 MNHEY and CDR2 SMNVEV (reference sequence).